This T cell receptor beta chain was sequenced for a study of blood T cells in healthy people across ages (dated by TCRdb to about 2015). With respect to the entire study: In model experiments, template switching captured about one uniquely barcoded TCR beta cDNA molecule for every two T cells. The donors were divided into four age groups: young (average roughly 17 years), middle-aged (around 41), aged (about 60) and long-lived (roughly 82). Age-related changes in TCR beta repertoire diversity were measured in the study by deep sequencing normalized with unique cDNA molecular identifiers. To avoid experimental bias, donors of different ages were randomly spread across the sequencing lanes. The study analyzed two additional independent replicas of 1 million unique cDNA reads from the same blood draw for two donors, one aged 18 to 30 and one aged 80 or older.

General findings and caveats noted by the study authors: Estimates of total diversity based on one million sequenced T cells were regarded as lower bounds and as underestimates. Observed TCR beta diversity per million T cells fell roughly linearly with age, and a significant reduction was already apparent by age approximately 40. Donor CMV infection status was unknown, potentially confounding age-related changes in expanded clonotypes. A strong correlation was found between observed TCR beta diversity and the percentage of naive T cells measured by flow cytometry. Compared with the aged group, the long-lived group had more naive CD4+ T cells, fewer expanded clones and increased TCR diversity, suggesting age selection. Because profiling used bulk unsorted PBMCs, naive and antigen-experienced compartments could not be compared conclusively.

Systemically healthy Caucasian individuals from Russia, 35 to 50 in total and aged about 6 to 95 years, were included as donors. Ten milliliters of peripheral blood were drawn from each donor into EDTA-treated Vacutainer tubes. Ficoll-Paque density-gradient centrifugation was used to isolate PBMCs, with at least 6 million per sample. Trizol reagent was used to extract total RNA from PBMCs, with at least 5.5 micrograms per sample. For every donor, flow cytometry on a PBMC aliquot measured the percentage of naive CD45RAhigh/CD27high T cells. The method was 5' RACE. The instrument given in TCRdb is Illumina HiSeq 2500. A second PCR of roughly 6 to 11 cycles was run with a J-beta primer mix and a sample-barcoded 5' primer. A template-switch 5' adaptor carrying 12 random nucleotides introduced a unique molecular identifier onto each TCR beta cDNA molecule. Each sample yielded at least 3 million CDR3-containing paired-end reads. All of the RNA was converted into first-strand cDNA using the Mint cDNA synthesis kit, with a TRBC-specific oligonucleotide serving as the primer. Following uracil-DNA glycosylase treatment, all cDNA underwent a first 18-cycle PCR with the universal primers M1SS and BC2_uni_R. The original pipeline was this. Each sample was normalized by randomly selecting 1 million high-quality reads, each carrying a distinct molecular identifier. Reads with shared molecular identifiers were discarded instead of being binned into consensus sequences. MiTCR, set to a Q25 quality threshold and the strictest error-elimination algorithm, was used for CDR3 identification, clonotype clustering and error correction. A nonparametric unseen species model using Euler transformation provided a lower-bound estimate of total TCR beta diversity. TCRdb reanalyzed the raw reads on its own, using fastp at Q25 for trimming and MiXCR for clone calling, and kept in-frame beta chains. Rows merge per CDR3 protein into single entries with the most common DNA and genes. The V and J calls and clone size come from TCRdb's table, not from the authors' own analysis. This sample has fewer than 750,000 distinct CDR3 sequences in its table, and roughly half of those were observed once. The leading ten clones occupy roughly 14% of the sample.

Remarks on this clonotype: This receptor's antigen is unknown. Base quality data are lacking; no much larger clone is found one base away.

Sequences SQVTM (CDR1) and ANQGSEA (CDR2) are obtained from the germline V gene. Taken from cysteine to phenylalanine, the CDR3 has 13 residues. This entry keeps only the CDR3 DNA: 39 bases, framed from base 1. V and J are truncated by 6 bases and 0 bases respectively, leaving an intervening sequence of 9 bases. The chain is encoded by TRBV29-1 joined to TRBJ1-3; TRBD1 is a weak D gene call, 6 bases matching. Sequenced sample: blood. The origin of this receptor is a woman over 75 in good health. The DNA reads as follows: TGCAGCGTCCGACAGGTCTCTGGAAACACCATATATTTT. Translated, this gives CSVRQVSGNTIYF.